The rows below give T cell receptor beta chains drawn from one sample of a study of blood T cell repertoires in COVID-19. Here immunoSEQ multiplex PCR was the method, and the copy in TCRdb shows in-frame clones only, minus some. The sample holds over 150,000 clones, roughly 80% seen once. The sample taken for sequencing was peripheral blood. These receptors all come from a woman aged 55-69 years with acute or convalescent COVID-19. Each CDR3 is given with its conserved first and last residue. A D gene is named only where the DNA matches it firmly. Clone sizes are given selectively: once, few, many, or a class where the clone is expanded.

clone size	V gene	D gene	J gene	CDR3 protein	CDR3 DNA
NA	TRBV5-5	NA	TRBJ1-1	CASSSQGPRVTEAFF	TGTGCCAGCAGCTCACAGGGACCTCGGGTCACTGAAGCTTTCTTT
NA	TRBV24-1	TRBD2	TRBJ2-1	CATSVRGRGGRNEQFF	TGTGCCACCAGTGTACGCGGGCGGGGGGGCAGGAATGAGCAGTTCTTC
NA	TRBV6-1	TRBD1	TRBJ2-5	CASSAGTGPRGETQYF	TGTGCCAGCAGTGCCGGGACAGGACCCCGGGGAGAGACCCAGTACTTC
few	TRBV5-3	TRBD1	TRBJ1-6	CARSAGTGVGSPLHF	TGTGCCAGAAGCGCCGGGACAGGGGTGGGATCACCCCTCCACTTT
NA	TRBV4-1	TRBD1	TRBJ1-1	CASSQGGQGTSFF	TGCGCCAGCAGCCAAGGAGGACAGGGGACGTCTTTCTTT
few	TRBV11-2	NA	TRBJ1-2	CASSLESPNYGYTF	TGTGCCAGCAGCTTAGAGAGCCCTAACTATGGCTACACCTTC
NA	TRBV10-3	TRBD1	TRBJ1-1	CATGTPYRGAFF	TGTGCCACCGGAACCCCTTACAGGGGCGCTTTCTTT
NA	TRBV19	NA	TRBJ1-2	CASSMVQGQGYGYTF	TGTGCCAGTAGTATGGTCCAGGGACAAGGCTATGGCTACACCTTC
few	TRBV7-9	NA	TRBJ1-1	CASSLDWFGTGGTEAFF	TGTGCCAGCAGCTTAGACTGGTTCGGGACTGGGGGCACTGAAGCTTTCTTT
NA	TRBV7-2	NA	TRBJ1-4	CASSYQSGTLNEKLFF	TGTGCCAGCAGCTACCAGTCCGGGACTCTTAATGAAAAACTGTTTTTT
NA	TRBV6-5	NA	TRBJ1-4	CASSLLGGTSNEKLFF	TGTGCCAGCAGTTTATTAGGTGGGACAAGTAATGAAAAACTGTTTTTT
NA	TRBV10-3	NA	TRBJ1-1	CAVSSRGQNTEAFF	TGTGCCGTCTCCTCAAGGGGACAGAACACTGAAGCTTTCTTT
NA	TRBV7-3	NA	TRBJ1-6	CASSLTVGGVNSPLHF	TGTGCCAGCAGCTTAACGGTCGGGGGGGTCAATTCACCCCTCCACTTT
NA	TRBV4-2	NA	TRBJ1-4	CASSQEPLWQGTNEKLFF	TGTGCCAGCAGCCAAGAACCCCTGTGGCAGGGAACTAATGAAAAACTGTTTTTT
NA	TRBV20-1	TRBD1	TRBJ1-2	CSASGQANYGYTF	TGCAGTGCTAGTGGACAGGCTAACTATGGCTACACCTTC
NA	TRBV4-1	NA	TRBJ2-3	CASSHPTGFDTQYF	TGCGCCAGCAGCCATCCCACAGGGTTCGATACGCAGTATTTT
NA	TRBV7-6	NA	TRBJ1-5	CASSLGRVNQPQHF	TGTGCCAGCAGCTTAGGCAGGGTCAATCAGCCCCAGCATTTT
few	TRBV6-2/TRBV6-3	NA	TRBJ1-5	CASSRGQTSNQPQHF	TGTGCCAGCAGCCGCGGACAGACTAGCAATCAGCCCCAGCATTTT
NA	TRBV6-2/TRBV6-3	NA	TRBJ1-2	CASSYFGAGSNYGYTF	TGTGCCAGCAGTTACTTTGGGGCCGGCAGTAACTATGGCTACACCTTC
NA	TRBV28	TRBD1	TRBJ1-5	CASSFRQGGGQPQHF	TGTGCCAGCAGTTTCCGACAGGGTGGCGGACAGCCCCAGCATTTT
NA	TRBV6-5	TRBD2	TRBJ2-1	CASCSGGAGNEQFF	TGTGCCAGCTGCAGCGGGGGGGCAGGGAATGAGCAGTTCTTC
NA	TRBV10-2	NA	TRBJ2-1	CASRGGSYNEQFF	TGCGCCAGCAGGGGGGGCTCCTACAATGAGCAGTTCTTC
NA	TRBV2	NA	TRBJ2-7	CASRDAAYEQYF	TGTGCCAGCAGAGACGCGGCCTACGAGCAGTACTTC
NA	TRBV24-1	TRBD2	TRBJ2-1	CATSDSLAGSYNGQFF	TGTGCCACCAGTGATTCCTTAGCGGGTTCCTACAATGGGCAGTTCTTC
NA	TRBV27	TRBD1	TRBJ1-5	CASSRGTDYQPQHF	TGTGCCAGCAGCCGAGGGACAGATTATCAGCCCCAGCATTTT
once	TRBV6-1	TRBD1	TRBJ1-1	CASSEGDRVNTEAFF	TGTGCCAGCAGTGAAGGGGACAGGGTGAACACTGAAGCTTTCTTT
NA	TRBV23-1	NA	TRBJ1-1	CATPPVMYTEAFF	TGCGCCACCCCCCCGGTAATGTACACTGAAGCTTTCTTT
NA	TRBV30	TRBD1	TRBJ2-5	CAWSRQGLKGETQYF	TGTGCCTGGAGTCGACAGGGGCTAAAAGGGGAGACCCAGTACTTC
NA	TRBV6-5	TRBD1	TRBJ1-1	CASKDDRVNTEAFF	TGTGCCAGCAAAGACGACAGGGTGAACACTGAAGCTTTCTTT
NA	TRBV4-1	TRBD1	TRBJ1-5	CASSPAQRGPNQPQHF	TGCGCCAGCAGCCCCGCCCAGAGGGGGCCCAATCAGCCCCAGCATTTT
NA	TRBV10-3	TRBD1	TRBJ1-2	CAISEGQGSGGYTF	TGTGCCATCAGTGAAGGACAGGGATCGGGTGGCTACACCTTC
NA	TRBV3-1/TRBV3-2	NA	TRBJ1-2	CASSQDREGLNYGYTF	TGTGCCAGCAGCCAAGATCGTGAGGGACTCAACTATGGCTACACCTTC
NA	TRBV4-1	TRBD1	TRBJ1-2	CASSQEPPAGGRWGYTF	TGCGCCAGCAGCCAAGAGCCCCCGGCAGGGGGCAGGTGGGGCTACACCTTC
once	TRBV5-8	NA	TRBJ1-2	CASSPNRGGDYGYTF	TGTGCCAGCAGCCCGAACCGAGGAGGGGACTATGGCTACACCTTC
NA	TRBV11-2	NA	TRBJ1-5	CASSLDNGLSQPQHF	TGTGCCAGCAGCTTAGATAACGGTTTAAGTCAGCCCCAGCATTTT
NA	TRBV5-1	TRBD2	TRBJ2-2	CASSAIPLAGGPGELFF	TGCGCCAGCAGCGCCATTCCACTAGCGGGGGGGCCCGGGGAGCTGTTTTTT
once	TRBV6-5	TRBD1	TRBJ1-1	CASSITGTGNTEAFF	TGTGCCAGCAGTATAACCGGGACAGGGAACACTGAAGCTTTCTTT
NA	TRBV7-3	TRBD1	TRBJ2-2	CASSLDRPNTGELFF	TGTGCCAGCAGCTTGGACAGGCCGAACACCGGGGAGCTGTTTTTT
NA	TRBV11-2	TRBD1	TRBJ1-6	CASSLSGQGYSWNSPLHF	TGTGCCAGCAGCTTATCGGGACAGGGATATAGTTGGAATTCACCCCTCCACTTT
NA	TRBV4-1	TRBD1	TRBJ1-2	CASSHGDRGRSGYGYTF	TGCGCCAGCAGCCATGGAGATAGGGGGCGGAGCGGGTATGGCTACACCTTC
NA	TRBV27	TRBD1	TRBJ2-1	CASSLWGTGELGVEQFF	TGTGCCAGCAGTTTATGGGGGACAGGGGAATTGGGGGTTGAGCAGTTCTTC
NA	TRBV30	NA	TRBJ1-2	CAYRLDSSYGYTF	TGTGCCTACAGACTCGACAGCAGCTATGGCTACACCTTC
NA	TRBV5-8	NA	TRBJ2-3	CASSPSTDTQYF	TGTGCCAGCAGCCCAAGCACAGATACGCAGTATTTT
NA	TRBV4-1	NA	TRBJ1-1	CASSQVGYRSGTEAFF	TGCGCCAGCAGCCAAGTAGGCTACAGGAGTGGCACTGAAGCTTTCTTT
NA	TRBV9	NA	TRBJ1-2	CASSPGGDFYGYTF	TGTGCCAGCAGCCCAGGAGGGGATTTCTATGGCTACACCTTC
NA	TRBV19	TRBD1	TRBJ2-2	CASTSGQGNTGELFF	TGTGCCAGTACGTCAGGACAGGGGAACACCGGGGAGCTGTTTTTT
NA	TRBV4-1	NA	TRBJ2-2	CASSLGGNTGELFF	TGCGCCAGCAGCCTCGGGGGAAACACCGGGGAGCTGTTTTTT
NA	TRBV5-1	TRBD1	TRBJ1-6	CASSLTWTGPESPLHF	TGCGCCAGCAGCTTAACCTGGACAGGGCCAGAATCACCCCTCCACTTT
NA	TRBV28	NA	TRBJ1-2	CASSSSPNYGYTF	TGTGCCAGCAGTTCATCCCCCAACTATGGCTACACCTTC
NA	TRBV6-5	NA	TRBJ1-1	CASSYQQGRGTEAFF	TGTGCCAGCAGTTATCAACAGGGAAGGGGGACTGAAGCTTTCTTT
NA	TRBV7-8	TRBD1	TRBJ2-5	CASSRHRGQGKETQYF	TGTGCCAGCAGCCGTCACCGAGGACAGGGGAAAGAGACCCAGTACTTC
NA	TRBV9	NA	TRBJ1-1	CASSVAASMNTEAFF	TGTGCCAGCAGCGTAGCCGCTAGCATGAACACTGAAGCTTTCTTT
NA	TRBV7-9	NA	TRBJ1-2	CASSQLVLGRGYGYTF	TGTGCCAGCAGCCAACTTGTCTTGGGGCGGGGATATGGCTACACCTTC